This TCR beta chain was sequenced for a study of blood T cell repertoires in COVID-19. Study in general: PBMCs, B-cell-depleted T cells, or T cells were the source of the cDNA or gDNA that made up the material.

TCRdb's copy holds only in-frame clones and misses some; the assay was immunoSEQ multiplex PCR. This sample carries around 300,000 clones, just under 90% of them seen once, and the ten largest clones take roughly 6.3%. Trimming removed 3 bases from V and 2 bases from J; junction bases left unmatched: 12. This CDR3 comprises 17 residues. Per germline, CDR1 MNHEY and CDR2 SMNVEV (reference sequence). The sample consisted of peripheral blood. The sequence was obtained from a woman in her 50s with COVID-19, enrolled during active disease. The chain carries TRBV27 and TRBJ1-1; 7 bases map to TRBD1. This chain's CDR3 is CASSFRNRGLKNTEAFF. CDR3 nucleotides: TGTGCCAGCAGTTTTCGGAACAGGGGTTTGAAAAACACTGAAGCTTTCTTT.